Sequencing of this TCR beta chain was carried out in a study of OX40 agonist ivuxolimab in advanced cancers. Study as a whole: Patient treatment consisted of intravenous ivuxolimab administration every 2 weeks at 0.01 to 10 mg/kg.

Trimming stripped 6 bases from V and 4 bases from J, with 15 bases between. This CDR3 is built from 14 residues. Per germline, CDR1 SEHNR and CDR2 FQNEAQ (reference sequence). Turning to this clone: Antigen specificity is unknown.

Study results and caveats: The CD4+ and CD8+ T cells in the blood had expanded clonally by week 6 at 0.1 to 3.0 mg/kg.

Assay used: immunoSEQ multiplex PCR; TCRdb lists only in-frame clones, some missing. The sample lists about 40,000 clones, more than 85% occurring once. The chain carries TRBV7-9 and TRBJ1-2; D gene ambiguous. The sequenced sample was CD4+ or CD8+ T cells sorted from blood, obtained in a trial of the OX40 agonist ivuxolimab. The TCR sequence derives from an adult with an advanced solid tumor such as melanoma, head and neck, liver or kidney cancer. CDR3 loop: CASSPKQRFYGYTF. The CDR3 nucleotides read TGTGCCAGCAGTCCAAAACAAAGGTTCTATGGCTACACCTTC.